This T cell receptor (beta chain) is drawn from a study of T cell responses to AZD1222 COVID-19 vaccine. Study results and limitations: Every sample of the repertoires postdated the peak T cell response. Donors in the cohort were predominantly white British and more often female, and clonal diversity was possibly underestimated.

The CDR3 loop spans 15 amino acids. The ends were cut back, 7 bases at V and 3 bases at J, with 13 bases in the middle. Germline V CDR1 and CDR2: LNHDA, SQIVND (reference sequence). To note about this clone: Its antigen remains unidentified.

Sequencing was performed with immunoSEQ multiplex PCR; in TCRdb, only in-frame clones are kept and a portion is missing. The data hold tens of thousands of clones, with about 90% observed a single time. The sequence was collected from an adult in good health. The genes are TRBV19 and TRBJ1-6; D uncertain. The specimen comprised peripheral blood, sampled on day 0 of AZD1222 vaccination. In DNA, the CDR3 is TGTGCCAGTACGGCGAGCGCAGGCTATAATTCACCCCTCCACTTT. Translating gives CASTASAGYNSPLHF.